This TCR beta chain was sequenced during a study of blood T cells in healthy people across ages. Whole-study findings and limits: Naive T cell percentage and TCR beta diversity correlated strongly. Age brought a roughly linear fall in TCR beta diversity measured per million T cells.

Note on this clonotype: Its matching antigen is unknown.

Together with a sample-barcoded 5' primer, a J-beta primer mix was included in a second PCR lasting about 6 to 11 cycles. Every single cDNA molecule received a tag from a template-switch adaptor with 12 random nucleotides. TCRdb reprocessed the 5' RACE reads via MiXCR and lists one record per CDR3 protein. Of 750,000 to 850,000 distinct CDR3 sequences listed, roughly 25% were seen once; the top ten hold 3.7%. This CDR3 is built from 14 residues. Germline V gene data show CDR1 as SGDLS and CDR2 as YYNGEE. Trimming left V 3 bases short and J 5 bases short, with 15 bases between. These sequences were also reported in another study, on T cells of mothers and their children.

The specimen was blood. J is TRBJ2-7 and V is TRBV9, with D perhaps TRBD2 (6 bases). This TCR derives from a boy under 18 in good health. This CDR3 reads CASSAPGRIDEQYF. CDR3 nucleotide sequence: TGTGCCAGCAGCGCCCCGGGGAGGATAGACGAGCAGTACTTC. Based on the CDR3 plus reference TRBV9 and TRBJ2-7, the full variable domain is DSGVTQTPKHLITATGQRVTLRCSPRSGDLSVYWYQQSLDQGLQFLIQYYNGEERAKGNILERFSAQQFPDLHSELNLSSLELGDSALYFCASSAPGRIDEQYFGPGTRLTVT.